The TCR beta chain under discussion was sequenced for a study of blood T cells in healthy people across ages. Notes on this clonotype: The antigen is unknown.

The CDR3 is made up of 17 amino acids. Germline V lookup: CDR1 SEHNR, CDR2 FQNEAQ (reference sequence). With 4 bases removed from V and 4 bases from J, the gap between germline ends came to 17 bases. Alongside a J-beta primer mix, a sample-barcoded 5' primer served in a second PCR lasting about 7 to 11 cycles. TCRdb called the 5' RACE reads again in MiXCR, with one record for every CDR3 protein. The table records about 830,000 distinct CDR3 sequences, approximately 65% of them present only once. Regarding the study as a whole: Unsorted PBMCs prevented conclusive naive versus antigen-experienced comparison.

The genes are TRBV7-9 and TRBJ2-6; possible D gene TRBD1, 5 bases. The TCR comes from a man between 25 and 39 years old in good health. The sequencing input was blood. The CDR3 DNA follows: TGTGCCAGCAGCTCATTCCTGGACAAAAGCGGGGCCAACGTCCTGACTTTC. This translates into CASSSFLDKSGANVLTF.